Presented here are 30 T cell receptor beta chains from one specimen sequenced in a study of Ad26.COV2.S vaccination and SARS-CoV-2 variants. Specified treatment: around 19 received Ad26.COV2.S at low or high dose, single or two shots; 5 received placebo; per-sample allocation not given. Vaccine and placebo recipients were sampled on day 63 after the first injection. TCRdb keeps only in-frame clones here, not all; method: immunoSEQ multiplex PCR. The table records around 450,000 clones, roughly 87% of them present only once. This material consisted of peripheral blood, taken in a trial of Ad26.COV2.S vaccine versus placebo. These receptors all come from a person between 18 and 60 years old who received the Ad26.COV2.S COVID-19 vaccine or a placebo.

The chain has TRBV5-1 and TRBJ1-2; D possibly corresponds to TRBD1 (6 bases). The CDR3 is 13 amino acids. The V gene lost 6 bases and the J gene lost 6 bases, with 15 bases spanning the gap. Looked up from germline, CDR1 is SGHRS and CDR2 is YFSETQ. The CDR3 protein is CASTVGGLNGYTF. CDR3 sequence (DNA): TGCGCCAGCACCGTGGGGGGGCTAAATGGCTACACCTTC.

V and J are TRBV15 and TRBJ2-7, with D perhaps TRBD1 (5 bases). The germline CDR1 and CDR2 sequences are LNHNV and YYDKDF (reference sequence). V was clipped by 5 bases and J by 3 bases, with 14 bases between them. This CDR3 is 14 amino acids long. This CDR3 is CATSLRGYSYEQYF. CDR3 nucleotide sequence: TGTGCCACCAGCTTAAGGGGTTACAGCTACGAGCAGTACTTC.

CDR3 sequence reads: CASSRVLPHEQYV. In DNA form, the CDR3 reads TGTGCCAGCAGCCGCGTCCTTCCGCACGAGCAGTACGTC. The chain uses TRBV6-5 and TRBJ2-7; no clear D. Germline V CDR1 and CDR2: MNHEY, SVGAGI. The CDR3 is 13 residues long. The germline V and J ends were trimmed by 6 bases and 5 bases, with 14 bases remaining between them.

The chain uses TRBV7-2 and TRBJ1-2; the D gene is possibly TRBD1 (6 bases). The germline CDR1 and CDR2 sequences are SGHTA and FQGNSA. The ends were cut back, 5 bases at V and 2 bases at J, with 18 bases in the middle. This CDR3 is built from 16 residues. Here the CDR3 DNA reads TGTGCCAGCAGCAAGGGGGGGGCCCTCTACAACTATGGCTACACCTTC. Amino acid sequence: CASSKGGALYNYGYTF.

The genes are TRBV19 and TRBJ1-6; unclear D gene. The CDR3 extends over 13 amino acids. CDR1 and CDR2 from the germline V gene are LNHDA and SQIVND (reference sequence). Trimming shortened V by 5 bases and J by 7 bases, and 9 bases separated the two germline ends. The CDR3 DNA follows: TGTGCCAGTAGTGTCGCGTCAAATTCACCCCTCCACTTT. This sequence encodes CASSVASNSPLHF.

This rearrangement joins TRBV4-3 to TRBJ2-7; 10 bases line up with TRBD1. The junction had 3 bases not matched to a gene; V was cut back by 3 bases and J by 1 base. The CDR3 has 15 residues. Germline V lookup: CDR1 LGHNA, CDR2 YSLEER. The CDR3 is CASSQGGQGSYEQYF. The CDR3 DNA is TGCGCCAGCAGCCAGGGGGGACAGGGGTCCTACGAGCAGTACTTC.

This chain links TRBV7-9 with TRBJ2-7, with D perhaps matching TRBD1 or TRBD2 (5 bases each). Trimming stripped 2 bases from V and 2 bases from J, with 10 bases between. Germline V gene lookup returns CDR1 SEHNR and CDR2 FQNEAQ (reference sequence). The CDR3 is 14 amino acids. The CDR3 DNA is TGTGCCAGCAGCTTACGGGACGGGCCCTACGAGCAGTACTTC. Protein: CASSLRDGPYEQYF.

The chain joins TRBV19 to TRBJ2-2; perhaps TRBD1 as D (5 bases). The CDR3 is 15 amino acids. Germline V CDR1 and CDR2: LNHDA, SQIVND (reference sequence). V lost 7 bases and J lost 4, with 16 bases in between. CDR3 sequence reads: CASTYQGRVTGELFF. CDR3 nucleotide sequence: TGTGCCAGTACATACCAGGGCAGGGTCACCGGGGAGCTGTTTTTT.

The CDR3 DNA is TGTGCCAGTAGTTCGGACAGGGGACAACTGGGCTATGGCTACACCTTC. Translated, it gives CASSSDRGQLGYGYTF. This rearrangement joins TRBV19 to TRBJ1-2; 9 nucleotides match TRBD1. The length of the CDR3 is 16 residues. The germline V gene encodes CDR1 LNHDA and CDR2 SQIVND (reference sequence). Trimming at V came to 5 bases and at J to 4 bases, leaving 11 bases not matched to a gene.

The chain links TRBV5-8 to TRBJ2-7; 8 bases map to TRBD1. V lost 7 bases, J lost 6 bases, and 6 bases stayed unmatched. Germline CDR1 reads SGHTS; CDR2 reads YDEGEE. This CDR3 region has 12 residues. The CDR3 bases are TGTGCCAGCCGACAGGGGTTGGGCGAGCAGTACTTC. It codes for CASRQGLGEQYF.

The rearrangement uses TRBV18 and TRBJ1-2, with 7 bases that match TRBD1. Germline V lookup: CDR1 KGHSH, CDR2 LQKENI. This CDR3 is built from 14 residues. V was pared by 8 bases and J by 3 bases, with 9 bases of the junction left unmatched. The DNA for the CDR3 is TGTGCCAGCACACTATCCGGGACAGACTATGGCTACACCTTC. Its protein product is CASTLSGTDYGYTF.

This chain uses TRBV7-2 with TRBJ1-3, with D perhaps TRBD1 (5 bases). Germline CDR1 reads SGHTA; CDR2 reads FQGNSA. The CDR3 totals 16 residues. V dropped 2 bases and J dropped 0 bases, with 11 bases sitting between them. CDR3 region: CASSLTGLPSGNTIYF. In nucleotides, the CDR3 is TGTGCCAGCAGCTTAACAGGACTCCCCTCTGGAAACACCATATATTTT. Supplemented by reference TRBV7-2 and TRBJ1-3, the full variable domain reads GAGVSQSPSNKVTEKGKDVELRCDPISGHTALYWYRQSLGQGLEFLIYFQGNSAPDKSGLPSDRFSAERTGGSVSTLTIQRTQQEDSAVYLCASSLTGLPSGNTIYFGEGSWLTVV.

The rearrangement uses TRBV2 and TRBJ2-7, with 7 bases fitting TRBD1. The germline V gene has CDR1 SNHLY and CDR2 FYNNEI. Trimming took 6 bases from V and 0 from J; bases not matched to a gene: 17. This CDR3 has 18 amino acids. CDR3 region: CASRRNGIAGTVSYEQYF. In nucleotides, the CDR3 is TGTGCCAGCAGACGAAATGGGATTGCCGGGACAGTCTCCTACGAGCAGTACTTC.

CDR3 sequence reads: CAWRTGGTGNTIYF. In nucleotides, the CDR3 is TGTGCCTGGCGGACAGGGGGGACTGGAAACACCATATATTTT. The chain employs TRBV30 and TRBJ1-3, with 10 bases aligning to TRBD1. Germline loops: CDR1 GTSNPN, CDR2 SVGIG (reference sequence). V shed 5 bases, J shed 2 bases, and the junction held 3 bases outside the gene matches. CDR3 size: 14 residues.

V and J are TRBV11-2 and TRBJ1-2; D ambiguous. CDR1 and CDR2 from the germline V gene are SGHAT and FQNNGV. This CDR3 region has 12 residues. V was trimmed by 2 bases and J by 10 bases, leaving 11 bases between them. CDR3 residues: CASSLNSPDYTF. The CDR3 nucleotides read TGTGCCAGCAGCTTAAACAGTCCCGACTACACCTTC.

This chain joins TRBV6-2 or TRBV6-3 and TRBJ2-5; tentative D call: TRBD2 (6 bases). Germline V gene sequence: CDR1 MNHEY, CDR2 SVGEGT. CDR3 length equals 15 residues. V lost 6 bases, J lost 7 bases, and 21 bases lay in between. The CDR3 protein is CASSHPGLWIGTQYF. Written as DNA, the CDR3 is TGTGCCAGCAGCCACCCGGGACTCTGGATCGGGACCCAGTACTTC.

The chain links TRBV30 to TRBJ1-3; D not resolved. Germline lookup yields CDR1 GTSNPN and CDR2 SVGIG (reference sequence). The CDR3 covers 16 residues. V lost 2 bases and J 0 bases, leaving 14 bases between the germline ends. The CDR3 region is CAWSPLTESSGNTIYF. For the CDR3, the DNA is TGTGCCTGGAGTCCACTGACGGAGAGCTCTGGAAACACCATATATTTT.

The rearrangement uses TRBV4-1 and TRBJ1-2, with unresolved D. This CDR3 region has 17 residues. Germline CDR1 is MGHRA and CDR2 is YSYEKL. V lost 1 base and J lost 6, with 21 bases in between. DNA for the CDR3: TGCGCCAGCAGCCAAGCCGGATCTACGGCGTGGCCGAATGGCTACACCTTC. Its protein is CASSQAGSTAWPNGYTF.

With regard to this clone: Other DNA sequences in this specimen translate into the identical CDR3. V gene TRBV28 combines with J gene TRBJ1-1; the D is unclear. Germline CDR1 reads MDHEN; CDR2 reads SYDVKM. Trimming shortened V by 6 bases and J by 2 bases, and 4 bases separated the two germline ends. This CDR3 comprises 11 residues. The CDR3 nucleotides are TGTGCCAGCAGGGGAAACACTGAAGCTTTCTTT. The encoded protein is CASRGNTEAFF.

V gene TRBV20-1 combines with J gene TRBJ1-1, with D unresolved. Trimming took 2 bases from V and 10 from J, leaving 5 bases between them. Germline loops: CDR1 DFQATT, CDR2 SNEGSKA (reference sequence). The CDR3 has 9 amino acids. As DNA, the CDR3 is TGCAGTGCTAGATTAGGAGCTTTCTTT. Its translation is CSARLGAFF.

CDR3 region: CATSRDPRDQGTGELFF. The CDR3 bases are TGTGCCACCAGCAGAGATCCCCGGGACCAGGGCACCGGGGAGCTGTTTTTT. This rearrangement joins TRBV15 to TRBJ2-2; D is possibly TRBD1 or TRBD2 (5 bases each). The V end was cut by 0 bases, the J end by 4 bases, with 15 bases between. The CDR3 extends over 17 amino acids. The V gene's germline CDR1 is LNHNV and CDR2 YYDKDF (reference sequence).

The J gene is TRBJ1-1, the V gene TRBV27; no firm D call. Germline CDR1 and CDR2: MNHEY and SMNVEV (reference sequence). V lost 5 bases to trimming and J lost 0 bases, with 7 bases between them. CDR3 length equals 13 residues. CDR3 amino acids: CASSPTMNTEAFF. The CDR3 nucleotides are TGTGCCAGCAGTCCCACTATGAACACTGAAGCTTTCTTT.

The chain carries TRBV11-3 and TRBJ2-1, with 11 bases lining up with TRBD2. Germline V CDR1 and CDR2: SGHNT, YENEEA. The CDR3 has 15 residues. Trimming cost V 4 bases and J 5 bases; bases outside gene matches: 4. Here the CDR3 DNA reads TGTGCCAGCAGCTCACGACTAGCGGGGAACAATGAGCAGTTCTTC. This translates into CASSSRLAGNNEQFF.

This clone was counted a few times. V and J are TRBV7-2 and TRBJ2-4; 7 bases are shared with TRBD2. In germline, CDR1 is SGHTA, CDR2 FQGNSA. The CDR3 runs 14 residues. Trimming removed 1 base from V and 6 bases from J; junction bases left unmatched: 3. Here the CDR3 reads CASSLDGRGNIQYF. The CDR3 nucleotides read TGTGCCAGCAGCTTAGATGGGAGGGGAAACATTCAGTACTTC. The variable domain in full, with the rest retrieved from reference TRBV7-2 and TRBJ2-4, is GAGVSQSPSNKVTEKGKDVELRCDPISGHTALYWYRQSLGQGLEFLIYFQGNSAPDKSGLPSDRFSAERTGGSVSTLTIQRTQQEDSAVYLCASSLDGRGNIQYFGAGTRLSVL.

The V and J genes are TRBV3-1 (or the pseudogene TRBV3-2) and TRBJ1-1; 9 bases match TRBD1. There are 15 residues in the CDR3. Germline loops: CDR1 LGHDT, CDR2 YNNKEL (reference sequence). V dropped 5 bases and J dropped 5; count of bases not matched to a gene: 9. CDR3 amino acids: CASSGRDRVLTEAFF. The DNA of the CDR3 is TGTGCCAGCAGCGGCCGGGACAGGGTTTTAACTGAAGCTTTCTTT.

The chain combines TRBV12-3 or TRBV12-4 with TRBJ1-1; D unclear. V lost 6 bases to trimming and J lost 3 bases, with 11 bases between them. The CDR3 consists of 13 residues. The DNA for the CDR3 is TGTGCCAGCAGGCCGGGAACCTACACTGAAGCTTTCTTT. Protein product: CASRPGTYTEAFF.

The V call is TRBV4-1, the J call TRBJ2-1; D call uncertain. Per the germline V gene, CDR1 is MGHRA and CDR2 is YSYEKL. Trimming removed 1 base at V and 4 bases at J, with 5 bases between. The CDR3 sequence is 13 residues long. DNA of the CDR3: TGCGCCAGCAGCCAAGGACCGTACAATGAGCAGTTCTTC. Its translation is CASSQGPYNEQFF.

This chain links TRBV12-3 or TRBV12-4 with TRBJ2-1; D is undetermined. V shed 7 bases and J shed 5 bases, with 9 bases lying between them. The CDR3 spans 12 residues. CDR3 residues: CASTPPHNEQFF. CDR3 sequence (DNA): TGTGCCAGCACCCCGCCGCACAATGAGCAGTTCTTC.

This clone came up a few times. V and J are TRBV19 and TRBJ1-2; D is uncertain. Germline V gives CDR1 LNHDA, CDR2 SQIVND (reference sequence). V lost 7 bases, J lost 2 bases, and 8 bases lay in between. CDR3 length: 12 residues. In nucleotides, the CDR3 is TGTGCCAGTAATGATCAAAACTATGGCTACACCTTC. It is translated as CASNDQNYGYTF.

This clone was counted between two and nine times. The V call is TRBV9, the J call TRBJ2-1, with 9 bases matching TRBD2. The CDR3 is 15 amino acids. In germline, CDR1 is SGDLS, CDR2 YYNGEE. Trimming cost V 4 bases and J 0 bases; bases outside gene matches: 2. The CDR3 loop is CASSSSGSSYNEQFF. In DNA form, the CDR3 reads TGTGCCAGCAGCAGTAGCGGGAGCTCCTACAATGAGCAGTTCTTC.